The 8 T cell receptor beta chains below were found in one sample sequenced in a study of T cell changes during pregnancy in multiple sclerosis. Clones were read by immunoSEQ multiplex PCR, and TCRdb kept only the in-frame ones, dropping some. The sample consists of 39,000 or so clones, 92% of them appearing once. Source: CD4+ T cells from peripheral blood mononuclear cells, taken after pregnancy. The receptors were sampled from a female donor in good health, enrolled as a control in a pregnancy study.

This sequence joins TRBV19 and TRBJ1-4; 7 nucleotides align to TRBD1. V was clipped by 6 bases and J by 0 bases; unmatched bases: 4. Germline V lookup: CDR1 LNHDA, CDR2 SQIVND (reference sequence). The length of the CDR3 is 15 residues. CDR3 DNA sequence: TGTGCCAGTAGGAACAGGGGTGCAACTAATGAAAAACTGTTTTTT. Translation gives CASRNRGATNEKLFF.

The chain uses TRBV6-6 and TRBJ1-2; D remains unclear. V gave up 4 bases and J gave up 0 bases, with 6 bases separating them. The CDR3 extends over 13 amino acids. Germline V lookup: CDR1 MNHNY, CDR2 SVGAGI (reference sequence). CDR3 bases: TGTGCCAGCAGTTTTATCGCTAACTATGGCTACACCTTC. This codes for CASSFIANYGYTF.

The chain employs TRBV5-1 and TRBJ2-5, with D perhaps TRBD1 (6 bases). Germline V gene lookup returns CDR1 SGHRS and CDR2 YFSETQ. There are 15 residues in the CDR3. Between the trimmed V and J ends, which lost 0 bases and 5 bases, there was a span of 14 bases. The CDR3 DNA reads as TGCGCCAGCAGCTTGGTCGGACAGCCCACTGAGACCCAGTACTTC. Translating gives CASSLVGQPTETQYF.

The V and J genes are TRBV11-3 and TRBJ1-1, with 7 bases identical to TRBD1. The CDR3 consists of 14 residues. Germline V lookup: CDR1 SGHNT, CDR2 YENEEA. The V gene end was trimmed by 5 bases and the J gene end by 6 bases; junction bases not matched to a gene: 9. The CDR3 region has the DNA TGTGCCAGCAGCCCTCTCGACAGGGAGGCTGAAGCTTTCTTT. Its protein is CASSPLDREAEAFF.

V and J are TRBV12-5 and TRBJ2-5, with 7 bases aligning to TRBD1. Germline V gives CDR1 LGHNT, CDR2 FRNRAP. V was clipped by 7 bases and J by 0 bases; unmatched bases: 5. CDR3 length: 14 residues. This CDR3 is CASAWGQYQETQYF. For the CDR3, the DNA is TGTGCTAGTGCCTGGGGACAGTACCAAGAGACCCAGTACTTC.

The chain uses TRBV18 and TRBJ2-7; 11 nucleotides agree with TRBD2. CDR1 and CDR2 (germline): KGHSH, LQKENI. With 1 base clipped from V and 0 bases from J, the junction kept 8 bases outside the gene matches. This CDR3 is 18 amino acids long. For the CDR3, the DNA is TGTGCCAGCTCACCACTCGCCGGGACTAGCGGTGACTCCTACGAGCAGTACTTC. Its protein is CASSPLAGTSGDSYEQYF.

The genes are TRBV7-2 and TRBJ1-1; D not resolved. In germline, CDR1 is SGHTA, CDR2 FQGNSA. This CDR3 region has 13 residues. V was shortened by 3 bases and J by 6 bases, with 11 bases between the two germline ends. As DNA, the CDR3 is TGTGCCAGCAGCTTTAACCAAGGAGCTGAAGCTTTCTTT. Translation: CASSFNQGAEAFF.

This clone was counted only a few times. V is TRBV28 and J is TRBJ1-2; no reliable D call. With 3 bases removed from V and 4 bases from J, the gap between germline ends came to 12 bases. The CDR3 covers 14 residues. Germline V gene data show CDR1 as MDHEN and CDR2 as SYDVKM. The CDR3 DNA is TGTGCCAGCAGTTTTGCGCCAGGCGTCTATGGCTACACCTTC. Protein sequence: CASSFAPGVYGYTF.